The 31 T cell receptor beta chains given below trace back to one sample, sequenced in a study of blood T cells in healthy people across ages. Through a sample-barcoded 5' primer and a J-beta primer mix, a second PCR was run for 7 to 11 cycles. Via MiXCR, TCRdb re-called the 5' RACE reads, giving one row per CDR3 protein. The table shows over 300,000 distinct CDR3 sequences, with 45% to 60% occurring only once. Sequencing input: blood. The receptors come from a man aged 60-69 years in good health.

The V and J genes are TRBV4-3 and TRBJ2-3, with D possibly TRBD2 on 6 matching bases. The CDR3 runs to 16 residues. CDR1 and CDR2 (germline): LGHNA, YSLEER. V dropped 0 bases and J dropped 1 base, with 11 bases sitting between them. The CDR3 DNA reads TGCGCCAGCAGCCAAGAGTTCGGCGGGGGCACAGATACGCAGTATTTT. The encoded protein is CASSQEFGGGTDTQYF.

This chain connects TRBV28 to TRBJ2-1; D may be TRBD2 (6 bases). Germline V gene lookup returns CDR1 MDHEN and CDR2 SYDVKM. Trimming took off 3 bases at V and 13 bases at J, with 13 bases between the two ends. The CDR3 is made up of 12 amino acids. CDR3 in DNA: TGTGCCAGCAGTTTGAGGGAGGAGGGCCAGTTCTTC. It is translated as CASSLREEGQFF.

The chain recombines TRBV29-1 with TRBJ2-7, with 7 bases identical to TRBD2. V shed 7 bases and J 3 bases; nucleotides not matched to a gene: 9. The CDR3 has 13 residues. The germline V gene has CDR1 SQVTM and CDR2 ANQGSEA. The CDR3 DNA follows: TGCAGCGGCCTTGGGCTAGCGGTCTACGAGCAGTACTTC. Translated, it gives CSGLGLAVYEQYF.

The V gene is TRBV5-6, the J gene TRBJ2-3; 14 positions agree with TRBD2. Germline values: CDR1 SGHDT, CDR2 YYEEEE. With V trimmed by 3 bases and J by 3 bases, 6 bases remained unmatched. CDR3 length equals 17 residues. CDR3 in amino acids: CASSSWGTSGRTDTQYF. In DNA, the CDR3 is TGTGCCAGCAGCTCGTGGGGGACTAGCGGGAGAACAGATACGCAGTATTTT.

This chain links TRBV20-1 with TRBJ2-4; TRBD2 aligns across 11 bases. CDR1 and CDR2 from the germline V gene are DFQATT and SNEGSKA (reference sequence). CDR3 length: 14 amino acids. Trimming at V came to 3 bases and at J to 6 bases, leaving 4 bases not matched to a gene. The CDR3 reads CSARGGLAVNIQYF. The CDR3 bases are TGCAGTGCTAGGGGGGGACTAGCGGTAAACATTCAGTACTTC.

In its sample, this clonotype was seen a few times. J is TRBJ1-1 and V is TRBV4-3, with D tentatively TRBD1 (5 bases). V was cut by 3 bases and J by 0 bases, with 11 bases left in between. Germline V gene lookup returns CDR1 LGHNA and CDR2 YSLEER. The CDR3 is 15 amino acids. In nucleotides, the CDR3 is TGCGCCAGCAGCCAGGCGACAGTACTGAACACTGAAGCTTTCTTT. It codes for CASSQATVLNTEAFF.

J is TRBJ2-1 and V is TRBV20-1, with 9 bases matching TRBD2. Germline CDR1 is DFQATT and CDR2 is SNEGSKA (reference sequence). J gave up 10 bases and V 0 bases, and 7 bases lay outside the gene matches. CDR3 size: 14 residues. The CDR3 coding sequence is TGCAGTGCTAGAGATCCTCGGACTAGCGTAGAGCAGTTCTTC. This gives the protein CSARDPRTSVEQFF.

The J gene is TRBJ2-4, the V gene TRBV3-1; either TRBD1 or TRBD2 may supply D (5 bases each). This CDR3 region has 17 residues. Germline V gives CDR1 LGHDT, CDR2 YNNKEL (reference sequence). With 0 bases removed from V and 2 bases from J, the gap between germline ends came to 14 bases. The CDR3 reads CASSQDLDGDPKNIQYF. The CDR3 DNA is TGTGCCAGCAGCCAAGATCTTGATGGGGACCCCAAAAACATTCAGTACTTC.

In the case of this clonotype: This may stem from a read error, because a much larger clone lies one nucleotide away. This chain links TRBV6-5 with TRBJ1-2, with unresolved D. Per the germline V gene, CDR1 is MNHEY and CDR2 is SVGAGI. The CDR3 totals 14 residues. The CDR3 bases are TGTGCCGGCAGTTACTCCACGGGGTGGGATGGCTACACCTTC. Translating it yields CAGSYSTGWDGYTF.

This clonotype was observed a handful of times. V usage is TRBV20-1 and J usage is TRBJ2-5; perhaps TRBD1 as D (6 bases). The CDR3 is made up of 12 amino acids. Germline CDR1 reads DFQATT; CDR2 reads SNEGSKA (reference sequence). The CDR3 DNA sequence: TGCAAAACAGGGCTCTCCCAAGAGACCCAGTACTTC. It translates to CKTGLSQETQYF.

This clonotype was seen only a few times. The chain couples TRBV12-3 or TRBV12-4 to TRBJ1-3, with a possible D match to TRBD1 (5 bases). This CDR3 is built from 12 residues. V lost 6 bases to trimming and J lost 9 bases, with 12 bases between them. CDR3 DNA sequence: TGTGCCAGCAGATTTTCCGGGGGCACCATATATTTT. Amino acids: CASRFSGGTIYF.

About this clonotype: An end of the junction does not agree with germline; a read error may underlie this. The gene calls are TRBV25-1 and TRBJ1-4; D not resolved. This CDR3 has 13 residues. CDR1 is MGHDK and CDR2 is SYGVNS in the germline V gene. CDR3 DNA: TGTGTCAGCAGTAAAACGATTAATGAAAAACTGTTTTTT. Amino acid sequence: CVSSKTINEKLFF.

CDR3 sequence reads: CASSRDPGMRVNEQFF. DNA for the CDR3: TGCGCCAGCAGCCGCGACCCGGGAATGAGAGTAAATGAGCAGTTCTTC. The V call is TRBV4-1, the J call TRBJ2-1; possibly TRBD2 for D (5 bases). The germline V gene has CDR1 MGHRA and CDR2 YSYEKL. This CDR3 spans 16 amino acids. Trimming took off 4 bases at V and 7 bases at J, with 20 bases between the two ends.

This clonotype was recorded once. CDR3 amino acids: CASSRTGALYEQYF. The CDR3 DNA reads TGTGCCAGCTCAAGGACAGGGGCCCTCTACGAGCAGTACTTC. V is TRBV18 and J is TRBJ2-7; 9 bases line up with TRBD1. V shed 5 bases, J shed 3 bases, and the junction held 5 bases outside the gene matches. Germline values: CDR1 KGHSH, CDR2 LQKENI. The CDR3 runs to 14 residues. The variable domain in full, with the rest retrieved from reference TRBV18 and TRBJ2-7, is NAGVMQNPRHLVRRRGQEARLRCSPMKGHSHVYWYRQLPEEGLKFMVYLQKENIIDESGMPKERFSAEFPKEGPSILRIQQVVRGDSAAYFCASSRTGALYEQYFGPGTRLTVT.

The chain uses TRBV11-2 and TRBJ1-2; D ambiguous. The CDR3 contains 13 residues. With 0 bases removed from V and 8 bases from J, the gap between germline ends came to 10 bases. CDR1 and CDR2 (germline): SGHAT, FQNNGV. The CDR3 region is CASSLEGASGYTF. The CDR3 DNA reads TGTGCCAGCAGCTTAGAGGGCGCATCCGGCTACACCTTC.

This clonotype showed up just once. The rearrangement links TRBV6-1 to TRBJ1-2, with D uncertain. The CDR3 totals 13 residues. Germline V lookup: CDR1 MNHNS, CDR2 SASEGT. Trimming pared 1 base from V and 8 bases from J, leaving 11 bases between. The CDR3 sequence is CASSEGALGGYTF. In DNA, the CDR3 is TGTGCCAGCAGTGAAGGGGCTTTGGGGGGCTACACCTTC.

The sample holds a few counts of this clonotype. The chain joins TRBV20-1 to TRBJ2-5; 7 bases match TRBD2. The CDR3 extends over 12 amino acids. V trimming: 6 bases; J trimming: 3 bases; junction bases outside the gene matches: 4. The V gene's germline CDR1 is DFQATT and CDR2 SNEGSKA (reference sequence). The chain's CDR3 is CSARGEEETQYF. The CDR3 nucleotides read TGCAGTGCCCGGGGGGAAGAAGAGACCCAGTACTTC.

The V call is TRBV2, the J call TRBJ2-3; D is unresolved. V was pared by 8 bases and J by 10 bases, with 19 bases between. Germline CDR1 is SNHLY and CDR2 is FYNNEI. CDR3 length: 13 residues. The DNA of the CDR3 is TGTGCCAGCGCGGTTGCAGCGACTGGTTCGCAGTATTTT. This encodes CASAVAATGSQYF.

V gene TRBV20-1 combines with J gene TRBJ1-5, with D possibly TRBD1 on 5 matching bases. There are 12 residues in the CDR3. Trimming cost V 5 bases and J 6 bases, with 11 bases left between them. Germline V gene sequence: CDR1 DFQATT, CDR2 SNEGSKA (reference sequence). The CDR3 coding sequence is TGCAGTGCTTCCGATCAGGGTCAGCCCCAGCATTTT. Translated: CSASDQGQPQHF.

V gene TRBV5-5 combines with J gene TRBJ1-2, with unresolved D. Germline loops: CDR1 SGHKS, CDR2 YYEKEE (reference sequence). V was cut by 4 bases and J by 0 bases, with 10 bases left in between. The CDR3 contains 14 residues. CDR3 sequence: CASSVEAANYGYTF. DNA of the CDR3: TGTGCCAGCAGCGTAGAAGCGGCTAACTATGGCTACACCTTC.

The chain couples TRBV20-1 to TRBJ2-3; weak D call: TRBD2 (6 bases). Trimming pared 7 bases from V and 4 bases from J, leaving 12 bases between. The germline V gene encodes CDR1 DFQATT and CDR2 SNEGSKA (reference sequence). The CDR3 length is 12 residues. In nucleotides, the CDR3 is TGCAGTGTTCTCCGGGAGTCAGATACGCAGTATTTT. This gives the protein CSVLRESDTQYF.

V gene TRBV20-1 combines with J gene TRBJ2-5; TRBD2 agrees at 11 bases. Germline V CDR1 and CDR2: DFQATT, SNEGSKA (reference sequence). Trimming removed 6 bases from V and 5 bases from J; junction bases left unmatched: 11. This CDR3 is built from 15 residues. The CDR3 region has the DNA TGCAGTGCCCCTCTCCCGGGACTAGCGGACGAGACCCAGTACTTC. Its translation is CSAPLPGLADETQYF.

The CDR3 DNA follows: TGTGCCAGCAGTTATAGGACTAGCGCGAACACCGGGGAGCTGTTTTTT. This gives the protein CASSYRTSANTGELFF. The chain combines TRBV6-5 with TRBJ2-2; 9 bases map to TRBD2. This CDR3 region has 16 residues. The V gene end was trimmed by 3 bases and the J gene end by 0 bases; junction bases not matched to a gene: 2. The V gene's germline CDR1 is MNHEY and CDR2 SVGAGI.

The genes are TRBV6-6 and TRBJ1-4; the D gene is possibly TRBD1 (5 bases). The CDR3 spans 13 residues. The germline gives CDR1 MNHNY, CDR2 SVGAGI (reference sequence). V shed 10 bases and J shed 4 bases, with 13 bases lying between them. Here the CDR3 DNA reads TGTGCCACCCGGGGGGGTAGTAATGAAAAACTGTTTTTT. It encodes CATRGGSNEKLFF.

This rearrangement joins TRBV9 to TRBJ1-2; perhaps TRBD1 as D (6 bases). The germline V gene has CDR1 SGDLS and CDR2 YYNGEE. The CDR3 runs 13 residues. Trimming removed 3 bases at V and 7 bases at J, with 13 bases between. The CDR3 sequence: CASSAQGFSGYTF. CDR3 bases: TGTGCCAGCAGCGCTCAGGGGTTCTCTGGCTACACCTTC.

This clonotype has only a few counts. The chain combines TRBV6-2 or TRBV6-3 with TRBJ2-3; D is possibly TRBD1 (6 bases). The CDR3 is 16 residues long. Trimming left V 6 bases short and J 5 bases short, with 21 bases between. The germline V gene encodes CDR1 MNHEY and CDR2 SVGEGT. The DNA for the CDR3 is TGTGCCAGCAGCCCTTACAGGGTTCGGGGAGAAGATACGCAGTATTTT. Residues: CASSPYRVRGEDTQYF.

This clonotype was seen at least ten times. The CDR3 coding sequence is TGTGCCAGCAGTGAAGGCGGCGAGCCAAGGGAGCAGTACTTC. Its translation is CASSEGGEPREQYF. J is TRBJ2-7 and V is TRBV2; D gene uncertain. The CDR3 spans 14 residues. Germline values: CDR1 SNHLY, CDR2 FYNNEI. V was pared by 1 base and J by 7 bases, with 14 bases between. The entire variable domain, with the rest obtained from reference TRBV2 and TRBJ2-7, is as follows: EPEVTQTPSHQVTQMGQEVILRCVPISNHLYFYWYRQILGQKVEFLVSFYNNEISEKSEIFDDQFSVERPDGSNFTLKIRSTKLEDSAMYFCASSEGGEPREQYFGPGTRLTVT.

This clonotype was seen only a few times. The V call is TRBV4-2, the J call TRBJ2-3; unclear D gene. Trimming stripped 4 bases from V and 2 bases from J, with 13 bases between. Germline V CDR1 and CDR2: LGHNA, YNFKEQ. The CDR3 extends over 15 amino acids. CDR3 region: CASSPGQWDTDTQYF. In DNA form, the CDR3 reads TGTGCCAGCAGCCCCGGCCAATGGGACACAGATACGCAGTATTTT.

With regard to this clonotype: One end of the junction is discordant with germline, which a read error may explain. The chain recombines TRBV11-2 with TRBJ2-2; D may be TRBD1 or TRBD2 (5 bases each). Germline V gene data show CDR1 as SGHAT and CDR2 as FQNNGV. The CDR3 length is 14 residues. As DNA, the CDR3 is TGTGCCTGCAGCTTAGTCCAGGGACCCGGGGAGCTGTTTTTT. This sequence encodes CACSLVQGPGELFF.

V is TRBV5-1 and J is TRBJ2-4; a possible D gene is TRBD1 (6 bases). Germline values: CDR1 SGHRS, CDR2 YFSETQ. The CDR3 has 13 residues. V was pared by 6 bases and J by 15 bases, with 22 bases between. The CDR3 spells CASNRDTSYERYF. Here the CDR3 DNA reads TGCGCCAGCAACCGGGACACTTCCTACGAGCGGTACTTC.

The chain couples TRBV28 to TRBJ2-3; tentatively, D is TRBD2 (5 bases). V lost 0 bases to trimming and J lost 2 bases, with 9 bases between them. This CDR3 is 15 amino acids long. Germline V gene sequence: CDR1 MDHEN, CDR2 SYDVKM. The CDR3 loop reads CASSLWDSSTDTQYF. CDR3 coding DNA: TGTGCCAGCAGTTTATGGGACTCATCCACAGATACGCAGTATTTT.